The 13 T cell receptor beta chains given below trace back to one sample, sequenced in a study of blood T cell repertoires in COVID-19. The repertoire was sequenced with immunoSEQ multiplex PCR; TCRdb's copy has only in-frame clones and lacks some. The sample carries 120,000 or so clones, 70% to 85% recorded once. The material sequenced was peripheral blood. Receptors were obtained from a middle-aged man with acute or convalescent COVID-19.

The rearrangement uses TRBV9 and TRBJ2-2; D remains ambiguous. CDR1 and CDR2 from the germline V gene are SGDLS and YYNGEE. This CDR3 is 16 amino acids long. Trimming took off 3 bases at V and 0 bases at J, with 12 bases between the two ends. The CDR3 is CASSARHQPNTGELFF. The CDR3 coding sequence is TGTGCCAGCAGCGCCAGACACCAACCGAACACCGGGGAGCTGTTTTTT.

This clone occurred a few times. The CDR3 is CASSETGASTQALNEQFF. CDR3 DNA: TGTGCCAGCAGTGAAACGGGAGCGAGTACACAGGCCCTCAATGAGCAGTTCTTC. The chain uses TRBV25-1 and TRBJ2-1; possibly TRBD2 for D (6 bases). CDR1 and CDR2 from the germline V gene are MGHDK and SYGVNS. Trimming took 2 bases from V and 6 from J, leaving 23 bases between them. CDR3 length: 18 amino acids. Drawing the rest from reference TRBV25-1 and TRBJ2-1, the complete variable domain is EADIYQTPRYLVIGTGKKITLECSQTMGHDKMYWYQQDPGMELHLIHYSYGVNSTEKGDLSSESTVSRIRTEHFPLTLESARPSHTSQYLCASSETGASTQALNEQFFGPGTRLTVL.

This rearrangement joins TRBV3-1 (or the pseudogene TRBV3-2) to TRBJ1-1, with no clear D. The CDR3 covers 14 residues. V dropped 1 base and J dropped 0 bases, with 6 bases sitting between them. CDR1 is LGHDT, CDR2 YNNKEL, per germline (reference sequence). CDR3 in amino acids: CASSQVLLNTEAFF. The CDR3 coding sequence is TGTGCCAGCAGCCAAGTACTCCTGAACACTGAAGCTTTCTTT.

In its sample, this clone was seen a few times. CDR3 amino acids: CASSLAAGSSYGYTF. CDR3 DNA sequence: TGCGCCAGCAGCTTGGCCGCAGGGTCGAGCTATGGCTACACCTTC. The chain links TRBV5-1 to TRBJ1-2; TRBD1 might be the D (5 bases). The CDR3 totals 15 residues. The V end lost 0 bases, the J end lost 4 bases, and 13 bases lay between the germline ends. Germline V gives CDR1 SGHRS, CDR2 YFSETQ.

The chain joins TRBV19 to TRBJ2-7, with 8 bases lining up with TRBD1. V was clipped by 3 bases and J by 7 bases; unmatched bases: 8. Germline lookup yields CDR1 LNHDA and CDR2 SQIVND (reference sequence). This CDR3 comprises 14 residues. CDR3: CASSMWQGAEEQYF. In DNA form, the CDR3 reads TGTGCCAGTAGTATGTGGCAGGGGGCGGAGGAGCAGTACTTC.

The J gene is TRBJ2-2, the V gene TRBV7-9; 9 nucleotides line up with TRBD2. Germline-derived CDR1 and CDR2 are SEHNR and FQNEAQ (reference sequence). This CDR3 spans 17 amino acids. Germline trimming cut 1 base from V and 3 bases from J; bases unmatched to any gene: 6. The CDR3 spells CASSLDLAGVDTGELFF. CDR3 sequence (DNA): TGTGCCAGCAGCTTAGACTTAGCGGGAGTCGACACCGGGGAGCTGTTTTTT.

This clone was seen a handful of times. V is TRBV25-1 and J is TRBJ2-2; no reliable D call. The V gene's germline CDR1 is MGHDK and CDR2 SYGVNS. The germline V and J ends were trimmed by 4 bases and 2 bases, with 5 bases remaining between them. CDR3 size: 13 residues. The CDR3 loop is CASSGSNTGELFF. CDR3 bases: TGTGCCAGCAGTGGTTCAAACACCGGGGAGCTGTTTTTT.

The chain recombines TRBV2 with TRBJ1-2; D perhaps matches TRBD1 (5 bases). The V end lost 8 bases, the J end lost 1 base, and 11 bases lay between the germline ends. The CDR3 has 13 residues. Germline assignment: CDR1 SNHLY and CDR2 FYNNEI. CDR3 in amino acids: CASGADYNYGYTF. The CDR3 nucleotides read TGTGCCAGCGGGGCAGATTATAACTATGGCTACACCTTC.

The rearrangement links TRBV28 to TRBJ1-2; the D gene is possibly TRBD1 (5 bases). The ends were cut back, 3 bases at V and 4 bases at J, with 12 bases in the middle. The length of the CDR3 is 14 residues. Germline loops: CDR1 MDHEN, CDR2 SYDVKM. The CDR3 spells CASSLSGVGYGYTF. In DNA form, the CDR3 reads TGTGCCAGCAGTTTGTCGGGGGTGGGCTATGGCTACACCTTC.

This clone came up once. V and J are TRBV30 and TRBJ2-1; TRBD2 matches at 8 bases. Germline CDR1 is GTSNPN and CDR2 is SVGIG (reference sequence). The CDR3 sequence is 17 residues long. The junction had 19 bases not matched to a gene; V was cut back by 4 bases and J by 8 bases. DNA of the CDR3: TGTGCCTGGAACTCCCCGTCGGGACGGGGGGGCACCGATGAGCAGTTCTTC. It is translated as CAWNSPSGRGGTDEQFF.

The chain employs TRBV18 and TRBJ2-3, with 7 bases aligning to TRBD2. The CDR3 totals 15 residues. Germline CDR1 reads KGHSH; CDR2 reads LQKENI. Trimming removed 6 bases from V and 0 bases from J; junction bases left unmatched: 6. For the CDR3, the DNA is TGTGCCAGCTCTCTAGCGGCCCTTAGCACAGATACGCAGTATTTT. It specifies CASSLAALSTDTQYF.

The J gene is TRBJ2-3, the V gene TRBV9; possible D gene TRBD1, 6 bases. V was trimmed by 1 base and J by 2 bases, leaving 8 bases between them. The CDR3 spans 14 residues. Germline CDR1 SGDLS, CDR2 YYNGEE. DNA of the CDR3: TGTGCCAGCAGCGTATACAGGGACACAGATACGCAGTATTTT. It codes for CASSVYRDTDTQYF.

The J gene is TRBJ1-5, the V gene TRBV5-1, with D possibly matching TRBD1 (6 bases). This CDR3 spans 14 amino acids. Germline CDR1 and CDR2: SGHRS and YFSETQ. V shed 4 bases and J shed 4 bases, with 12 bases lying between them. The chain's CDR3 is CASSETGTNQPQHF. CDR3 in DNA: TGCGCCAGCAGCGAGACAGGAACTAATCAGCCCCAGCATTTT.